These T cell receptor beta chains were read from a single sample in a study of T cells in localized non-small cell lung cancer. This table comes from immunoSEQ multiplex PCR, and its TCRdb copy is limited to in-frame clones, with some not included. Of roughly 17,000 clones listed, around nine tenths are singletons. The sequencing used peripheral blood, collected before any cancer treatment. The receptors were sampled from a male donor at least 60 years old with stage II squamous cell lung carcinoma. The CDR3 runs from the conserved cysteine through the conserved F or W. D genes are given only for firm matches. The size of a clone is reported for some rows only, either as once, few or many, or as a class for expanded clones.

J	V	size	D	length	DNA	CDR3
TRBJ1-1	TRBV18	.	.	13	TGTGCCAGCTCACCAAACAGGAACACTGAAGCTTTCTTT	CASSPNRNTEAFF
TRBJ2-7	TRBV7-9	.	.	11	TGTGCCAGCAGCCCCCACTACGAGCAGTACTTC	CASSPHYEQYF
TRBJ2-1	TRBV15	.	.	14	TGTGCCACCAGCAGAGATGGCCGGAACGGAGAGCAGTTCTTC	CATSRDGRNGEQFF
TRBJ1-4	TRBV7-9	.	.	14	TGTGCCAGCAGCTTGGGCAGAGGAAATGAAAAACTGTTTTTT	CASSLGRGNEKLFF
TRBJ2-1	TRBV19	.	.	14	TGTGCCAGTAGTATAGCCGGGACCTACAATGAGCAGTTCTTC	CASSIAGTYNEQFF
TRBJ1-1	TRBV30	medium-sized	TRBD1	15	TGTGCCTGGAGTACTCCGGACAGGGGGAAAACTGAAGCTTTCTTT	CAWSTPDRGKTEAFF
TRBJ2-2	TRBV7-9	.	.	14	TGTGCCATCTCCGGGGCCTCGAACACCGGGGAGCTGTTTTTT	CAISGASNTGELFF
TRBJ1-1	TRBV18	.	TRBD1	15	TGTGCCAGCTCATTAGCCGGGACAGGGTTTGCTGAAGCTTTCTTT	CASSLAGTGFAEAFF
TRBJ1-1	TRBV19	.	.	13	TGTGCCAGTAGTATAGACAGTTATGGCATAGCTTTCTTT	CASSIDSYGIAFF
TRBJ2-5	TRBV11-2	once	.	16	TGTGCCAGCAGCTTAAGGCTAGCAATGGAACAAGAGACCCAGTACTTC	CASSLRLAMEQETQYF
TRBJ2-1	TRBV6-5	.	TRBD2	15	TGTGCCAGCAGTAAGATAGCGGGGACGTTCAATGAGCAGTTCTTC	CASSKIAGTFNEQFF
TRBJ2-7	TRBV2	few	.	14	TGTGCCAGCAGTGTCGCTGGGCTTACTGGCGAGCAGTACTTC	CASSVAGLTGEQYF
TRBJ2-3	TRBV20-1	.	.	10	TGCAGTGCTAGGGAGACGCAGTCGTATTTT	CSARETQSYF
TRBJ1-2	TRBV28	.	.	11	TGTGCCAGCAGTTTCAAAGGTGGCTACACCTTC	CASSFKGGYTF
TRBJ2-1	TRBV25-1	.	.	12	TGTGCCAGCATTTCGGCTAGGGGTGAGCAGTTCTTC	CASISARGEQFF
TRBJ2-1	TRBV2	few	.	12	TGTGCCAGCAAGTGGGTGAACAATGAGCAGTTCTTC	CASKWVNNEQFF
TRBJ2-7	TRBV7-8	few	TRBD2	14	TGTGCCAGCAGCTTAGCACAAGCGGGAGGAGAGCAGTACTTC	CASSLAQAGGEQYF
TRBJ2-1	TRBV5-4	.	.	15	TGTGCCAGCACCGTACCCCCTTTCGGTTACAATGAGCAGTTCTTC	CASTVPPFGYNEQFF
TRBJ2-1	TRBV28	once	.	15	TGTGCCAGCAGTTTATCGCGGGCGGCCTACAATGAGCAGTTCTTC	CASSLSRAAYNEQFF
TRBJ1-2	TRBV30	.	.	14	TGTGCCTGGAGAATACGTGGGCCTTCCTATGGCTACACCTTC	CAWRIRGPSYGYTF
TRBJ2-1	TRBV27	.	TRBD2	17	TGTGCCAGCAGCCCGGGACTAGCGGGAGAGTTACTTAGTGAGCAGTTCTTC	CASSPGLAGELLSEQFF
TRBJ2-2	TRBV6-1	large	.	14	TGTGCCAGCAGTCGGGACGGGAACACCGGGGAGCTGTTTTTT	CASSRDGNTGELFF
TRBJ2-2	TRBV9	few	.	17	TGTGCCAGCAGCCTAACAGAGAGGGGAGGGAACACCGGGGAGCTGTTTTTT	CASSLTERGGNTGELFF
TRBJ2-2	TRBV6-6	.	.	16	TGTGCCAGCAGGCCCCGTGGGGGGTTGGACACCGGGGAGCTGTTTTTT	CASRPRGGLDTGELFF
TRBJ2-3	TRBV2	.	.	13	TGTGCCAGCAGGGACGGGGGCACAGATACGCAGTATTTT	CASRDGGTDTQYF
TRBJ2-3	TRBV5-1	.	TRBD1	14	TGCGCCAGCCGACCGGGACAGGGGGCTCGAGCGCAGTATTTT	CASRPGQGARAQYF
TRBJ2-3	TRBV6-8	.	.	12	TGTGTACGGAGGGCGGTAACAGATACGCAGTATTTT	CVRRAVTDTQYF
TRBJ2-7	TRBV6-5	.	.	13	TGTGCCAGCAGTTACGGCAGGGCCTACGAGCAGTACTTC	CASSYGRAYEQYF
TRBJ2-5	TRBV29-1	.	TRBD1	15	TGCAGCGTGGATCGGGACAGGGGTCTTGGGGAGACCCAGTACTTC	CSVDRDRGLGETQYF
TRBJ2-1	TRBV28	.	TRBD2	19	TGTGCCAGCAGTTCCTCCACAGCGGGGAAACCCCCCTACTACAATGAGCAGTTCTTC	CASSSSTAGKPPYYNEQFF
TRBJ2-6	TRBV5-1	.	.	14	TGCGCCAGCAGCGAGACAGCTGGGGCCAACGTCCTGACTTTC	CASSETAGANVLTF
TRBJ2-1	TRBV6-4	.	TRBD2	15	TGTGCCAGCAGTGTTCAACTAGCGGGAAACAATGAGCAGTTCTTC	CASSVQLAGNNEQFF
TRBJ2-3	TRBV7-3	.	.	15	TGTGCCAGCAGCTTAAATGGTCAGAGCACAGATACGCAGTATTTT	CASSLNGQSTDTQYF
TRBJ1-2	TRBV28	.	.	14	TGTGCCAGCAGCTCCGGGAGCTCTAACTATGGCTACACCTTC	CASSSGSSNYGYTF
TRBJ2-1	TRBV7-8	few	.	15	TGTGCCAGCAGCTTAAGGATAGGGGTTGATAATGAGCAGTTCTTC	CASSLRIGVDNEQFF
TRBJ1-1	TRBV18	.	.	13	TGTGCCAGCTCCGAAGGTATGAACACTGAAGCTTTCTTT	CASSEGMNTEAFF
TRBJ1-1	TRBV25-1	.	.	11	TGTGCCAGCAGTGTGGACACTGAAGCTTTCTTT	CASSVDTEAFF
TRBJ1-5	TRBV30	.	.	12	TGTGCCTGGGGCGGGGTGGGGCAGCCCCAGCATTTT	CAWGGVGQPQHF
TRBJ2-2	TRBV2	.	TRBD2	15	TGTGCCAGCAGTTCAAGCGGGAGGAACACCGGGGAGCTGTTTTTT	CASSSSGRNTGELFF
TRBJ1-1	TRBV19	.	TRBD1	12	TGTGCCAGTGGGGACAGGAACACTGAAGCTTTCTTT	CASGDRNTEAFF
TRBJ1-5	TRBV9	.	.	15	TGTGCCAGCAGCGTATCCTCCGGTGGCAATCAGCCCCAGCATTTT	CASSVSSGGNQPQHF
TRBJ1-2	TRBV19	.	.	18	TGTGCCAGTAGTATCGGACTATCGACGGCAGGGAAAAGGACCGGCTACACCTTC	CASSIGLSTAGKRTGYTF
TRBJ2-2	TRBV6-5	.	TRBD1	16	TGTGCCAGCAGTTTTTCCGGGACAGGGAACACCGGGGAGCCGTTTTTT	CASSFSGTGNTGEPFF
TRBJ2-7	TRBV29-1	.	.	12	TGCAGCGGCTGGGCTAGCTCCTACGAGCAGTACTTC	CSGWASSYEQYF
TRBJ2-3	TRBV11-2	.	.	14	TGTGCCAGCAGCTCATCCAAGGGCGGTCACCGGGAGTATTTT	CASSSSKGGHREYF
TRBJ2-5	TRBV27	.	TRBD2	13	TGTGCCAGCAGTTACGGCGGGAGAAAGACCCAGTACTTC	CASSYGGRKTQYF
TRBJ2-3	TRBV5-4	.	TRBD2	15	TGTGCCAGCAGCTTAGCGGGAACTAGCACAGATACGCAGTATTTT	CASSLAGTSTDTQYF
TRBJ2-6	TRBV11-3	.	.	15	TGTGCCAGCAGCCCACAAGGGAGTGGGGCCAACGTCCTGACTTTC	CASSPQGSGANVLTF
TRBJ1-2	TRBV2	.	.	16	TGTGCCAGCAGTGACGGGGCAAATGGGGCTAACTATGGCTACACCTTC	CASSDGANGANYGYTF
TRBJ2-2	TRBV7-9	.	.	12	TGTGCCAGCAGGTCGTTGACCGGGGAGCTGTTTTTT	CASRSLTGELFF
TRBJ2-1	TRBV9	.	TRBD2	16	TGTGCCAGCAGCGTCGGGGGGACCAGCTCCTACAATGAGCAGTTCTTC	CASSVGGTSSYNEQFF
TRBJ1-2	TRBV6-1	.	.	15	TGTGCCAGCAGTGCCCCTATGCTAGGGGTGTATGGCTACACCTTC	CASSAPMLGVYGYTF
TRBJ2-7	TRBV5-1	.	.	16	TGCGCCAGCAGCTTATCCACATTAGTTTTACCCTACGAGCAGTACTTC	CASSLSTLVLPYEQYF
TRBJ2-1	TRBV18	.	.	15	TGTGCCAGCTCACCCGGACACTTCAGGGGCAATGAGCAGTTCTTC	CASSPGHFRGNEQFF
TRBJ2-1	TRBV9	.	TRBD2	15	TGTGCCAGCAGCGTAGCGGCGGGAGGAGGCAATGAGCAGTTCTTC	CASSVAAGGGNEQFF
TRBJ2-5	TRBV7-2	.	.	14	TGTGCCAGCAGCTTAACCACCTACGGCGGGACCCAGTACTTC	CASSLTTYGGTQYF
TRBJ1-1	TRBV27	.	TRBD1	15	TGTGCCAGCAGCAATACAGGGGCTGGTTTTTCTGAAGCTTTCTTT	CASSNTGAGFSEAFF
TRBJ2-7	TRBV9	.	TRBD1	15	TGTGCCAGCAGCGTAGCCGGGACAGGGCCCTACGAGCAGTACTTC	CASSVAGTGPYEQYF
TRBJ1-1	TRBV18	once	TRBD1	15	TGTGCCAGCTCACCAGGACAGGCCCTGAACACTGAAGCTTTCTTT	CASSPGQALNTEAFF
TRBJ2-7	TRBV19	.	.	15	TGTGCCAGTAGTAGAACCTCGGACAGTTCCTACGAGCAGTACTTC	CASSRTSDSSYEQYF